The subject of this entry is one TCR beta chain. Germline lookup yields CDR1 SGHVS and CDR2 FQNEAQ. Trimming removed 3 bases from V and 1 base from J, with 18 bases in between. The CDR3 is 17 amino acids. The sample comes from a study of blood T cell repertoires in COVID-19. Study context: Whether acute or convalescent, the COVID-19 samples came from the United States, Italy and Spain.

This table comes from immunoSEQ multiplex PCR, and its TCRdb copy is limited to in-frame clones, with some not included. The repertoire holds 200,000 or so clones, with around 82% as singletons. This receptor was identified in a man aged 40-55 years who had recovered from COVID-19. Sample: PBMCs or T cells enriched from blood (not recorded which). The V and J genes are TRBV7-8 and TRBJ1-2, with D maybe TRBD1 (5 bases). The CDR3 DNA reads as TGTGCCAGCAGCTTTACGGGACTCGCGCGAGTTAACTATGGCTACACCTTC. Translation: CASSFTGLARVNYGYTF.